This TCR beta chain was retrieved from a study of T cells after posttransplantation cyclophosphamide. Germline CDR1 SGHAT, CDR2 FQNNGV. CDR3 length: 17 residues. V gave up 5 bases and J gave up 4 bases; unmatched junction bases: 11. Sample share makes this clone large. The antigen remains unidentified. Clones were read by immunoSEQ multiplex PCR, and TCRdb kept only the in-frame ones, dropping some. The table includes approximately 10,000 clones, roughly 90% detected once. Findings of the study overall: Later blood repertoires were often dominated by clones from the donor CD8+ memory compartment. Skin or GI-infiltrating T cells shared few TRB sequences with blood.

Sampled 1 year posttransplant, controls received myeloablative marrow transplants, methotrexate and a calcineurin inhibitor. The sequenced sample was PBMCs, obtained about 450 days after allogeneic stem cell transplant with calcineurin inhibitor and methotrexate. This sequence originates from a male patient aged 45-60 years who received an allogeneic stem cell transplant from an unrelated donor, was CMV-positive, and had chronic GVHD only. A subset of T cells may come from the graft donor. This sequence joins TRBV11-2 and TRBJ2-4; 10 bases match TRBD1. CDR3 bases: TGTGCCAGCAGCCTTAACGACAGGGGGCTTAGTAAAAACATTCAGTACTTC. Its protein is CASSLNDRGLSKNIQYF.